This entry lists 25 T cell receptor beta chains sequenced from one sample in a study of blood T cells in healthy people across ages. It was with a sample-barcoded 5' primer and a J-beta primer mix that a second PCR of roughly 7 to 12 cycles was run. TCRdb independently ran MiXCR on the 5' RACE reads; one entry per CDR3 protein. Of more than 650,000 distinct CDR3 sequences in the sample, about 24% were seen once. Sequencing input: blood. Source of these receptors: a man aged 70-80 years in good health.

This clonotype was detected only a few times. The chain has TRBV20-1 and TRBJ2-3, with 7 bases matching TRBD2. The CDR3 is 15 amino acids. Per the germline V gene, CDR1 is DFQATT and CDR2 is SNEGSKA (reference sequence). The V and J ends lost 4 bases and 4 bases, in that order; junction bases with no gene match: 11. The CDR3 sequence: CSATRWGGPPDTQYF. DNA for the CDR3: TGCAGTGCTACTCGATGGGGGGGTCCCCCAGATACGCAGTATTTT.

The chain uses TRBV7-9 and TRBJ2-1, with D perhaps being TRBD1 or TRBD2 (6 bases each). There are 14 residues in the CDR3. V lost 7 bases and J 6 bases, leaving 16 bases between the germline ends. Germline-derived CDR1 and CDR2 are SEHNR and FQNEAQ (reference sequence). CDR3 sequence (DNA): TGTGCCAGCATAGACAGGCCGGAGGGCAATGAGCAGTTCTTC. Its protein is CASIDRPEGNEQFF.

At least ten counts were recorded for this clonotype. V gene TRBV5-1 combines with J gene TRBJ2-2, with TRBD2 identical over 7 bases. This CDR3 is 14 amino acids long. V lost 1 base, J lost 4 bases, and 1 base stayed unmatched. Germline values: CDR1 SGHRS, CDR2 YFSETQ. CDR3 sequence: CASSLRGVTGELFF. The CDR3 nucleotides are TGCGCCAGCAGCTTGCGGGGGGTCACCGGGGAGCTGTTTTTT.

This clonotype was found a few times. The genes are TRBV3-1 and TRBJ2-3; D is perhaps TRBD2 (8 bases). This CDR3 comprises 16 residues. V was shortened by 5 bases and J by 4 bases, with 19 bases between the two germline ends. In germline, CDR1 is LGHDT, CDR2 YNNKEL (reference sequence). The CDR3 sequence is CASSKGASGGADTQYF. CDR3 coding DNA: TGTGCCAGCAGCAAGGGGGCGAGCGGGGGAGCAGATACGCAGTATTTT.

The rearrangement uses TRBV29-1 and TRBJ2-7; 7 bases fit TRBD1. J was trimmed by 4 bases and V by 2 bases; bases with no gene match: 8. The CDR3 extends over 14 amino acids. The germline V gene encodes CDR1 SQVTM and CDR2 ANQGSEA. As DNA, the CDR3 is TGCAGCGTTGAACGGTTCGACAGGGATTACGAGCAGTACGTC. Translated, it gives CSVERFDRDYEQYV.

The V gene is TRBV7-9, the J gene TRBJ2-3; TRBD2 matches 12 bases. Germline CDR1 is SEHNR and CDR2 is FQNEAQ (reference sequence). V dropped 0 bases and J dropped 11; count of bases not matched to a gene: 6. This CDR3 has 15 amino acids. The CDR3 sequence: CASSLASSGGARQYF. In DNA form, the CDR3 reads TGTGCCAGCAGCTTAGCCTCTAGCGGGGGGGCCAGGCAGTATTTT.

This clonotype came up a few times. The J gene is TRBJ2-3, the V gene TRBV24-1; D might be TRBD2 (5 bases). Trimming left V 4 bases short and J 7 bases short, with 11 bases between. Looked up from germline, CDR1 is KGHDR and CDR2 is SFDVKD. The length of the CDR3 is 13 residues. The CDR3 loop is CATSETSIHTQYF. In DNA, the CDR3 is TGTGCCACCAGTGAAACTAGTATACATACGCAGTATTTT.

This clonotype was seen just once. A read error may produce the germline difference seen at one junction end. V gene TRBV4-2 combines with J gene TRBJ2-1; D gene uncertain. The end of the DNA is better explained by TRBJ2-7, so the J call may be wrong. This CDR3 spans 13 amino acids. Per germline, CDR1 LGHNA and CDR2 YNFKEQ. Here the CDR3 DNA reads TGTGCCTGCAGCCGCCTTCAGTCCTACGAGCAGTACTTC. Protein: CACSRLQSYEQYF.

The V call is TRBV12-3 or TRBV12-4, the J call TRBJ1-5; D may be TRBD1 (6 bases). There are 15 residues in the CDR3. The V and J ends lost 6 bases and 2 bases respectively, with 14 bases between them. The CDR3 here is CASRTGNSGNQPQHF. CDR3 DNA: TGTGCCAGCAGAACAGGGAATTCTGGCAATCAGCCCCAGCATTTT.

The rearrangement uses TRBV3-1 and TRBJ2-1, with TRBD2 as a possible D gene (5 bases). Matching the DNA end better, TRBJ2-5 makes the J call doubtful. The CDR3 runs to 14 residues. Germline V gives CDR1 LGHDT, CDR2 YNNKEL (reference sequence). Here the CDR3 reads CASSQRSGSQTQYF. For the CDR3, the DNA is TGTGCCAGCAGCCAAAGGTCGGGGTCGCAGACCCAGTACTTC.

This clonotype was seen a few times. The rearrangement links TRBV4-3 to TRBJ2-3; a possible D gene is TRBD2 (6 bases). There are 16 residues in the CDR3. V dropped 0 bases and J dropped 4 bases, with 14 bases sitting between them. Germline assignment: CDR1 LGHNA and CDR2 YSLEER. This CDR3 is CASSQEVLASADTQYF. CDR3 in DNA: TGCGCCAGCAGCCAAGAAGTCCTAGCGTCTGCAGATACGCAGTATTTT.

The table lists this clonotype with a few counts. The J gene is TRBJ1-6, the V gene TRBV12-3 or TRBV12-4; D remains unclear. The CDR3 runs 14 residues. V dropped 6 bases and J dropped 0 bases, with 6 bases sitting between them. CDR3 in DNA: TGTGCCAGCAGCCAGGTCTCCTATAATTCACCCCTCCACTTT. It codes for CASSQVSYNSPLHF.

As concerns this clonotype: A junction boundary mismatches the germline segment, possibly from a read error. The gene calls are TRBV11-3 and TRBJ2-3, with 9 nucleotides matching TRBD2. Looked up from germline, CDR1 is SGHNT and CDR2 is YENEEA. The CDR3 runs 14 residues. The CDR3 coding sequence is TGTGCCACCAGCTTAGTGGCTAGCGGGATGATGCAGTATTTT. This codes for CATSLVASGMMQYF. Full variable domain (remainder filled in from reference TRBV11-3 and TRBJ2-3): EAGVVQSPRYKIIEKKQPVAFWCNPISGHNTLYWYLQNLGQGPELLIRYENEEAVDDSQLPKDRFSAERLKGVDSTLKIQPAELGDSAVYLCATSLVASGMMQYFGPGTRLTVL.

The V gene is TRBV5-1, the J gene TRBJ2-1; TRBD2 agrees at 7 bases. The ends lost 3 bases at V and 5 bases at J; junction bases unmatched: 5. The germline V gene has CDR1 SGHRS and CDR2 YFSETQ. The length of the CDR3 is 14 residues. DNA of the CDR3: TGCGCCAGCAGCTCAGCTAGCGGAAACAATGAGCAGTTCTTC. Translating it yields CASSSASGNNEQFF. The complete variable domain, with remaining parts taken from reference TRBV5-1 and TRBJ2-1, reads KAGVTQTPRYLIKTRGQQVTLSCSPISGHRSVSWYQQTPGQGLQFLFEYFSETQRNKGNFPGRFSGRQFSNSRSEMNVSTLELGDSALYLCASSSASGNNEQFFGPGTRLTVL.

J is TRBJ1-1 and V is TRBV11-2; TRBD1 matches 10 bases. Germline V lookup: CDR1 SGHAT, CDR2 FQNNGV. CDR3 length: 17 residues. V lost 1 base to trimming and J lost 4 bases; unmatched junction nucleotides: 9. The CDR3 region is CASSLGPDRGLFTEAFF. In DNA form, the CDR3 reads TGTGCCAGCAGCTTAGGACCGGACAGGGGGTTATTCACTGAAGCTTTCTTT.

This CDR3 is CASSFGRGEKLFF. Here the CDR3 DNA reads TGTGCCAGCAGCTTTGGGAGGGGAGAAAAACTGTTTTTT. The chain has TRBV7-9 and TRBJ1-4, with a tentative D call TRBD1 (5 bases). This CDR3 region has 13 residues. Between the trimmed V and J ends, which lost 3 bases and 8 bases, there was a span of 10 bases. Germline V gene data show CDR1 as SEHNR and CDR2 as FQNEAQ (reference sequence). The whole variable domain, remainder taken from reference TRBV7-9 and TRBJ1-4, is DTGVSQNPRHKITKRGQNVTFRCDPISEHNRLYWYRQTLGQGPEFLTYFQNEAQLEKSRLLSDRFSAERPKGSFSTLEIQRTEQGDSAMYLCASSFGRGEKLFFGSGTQLSVL.

CDR3 sequence reads: CASSLHGETQYF. The CDR3 DNA sequence: TGCGCCAGCAGCTTACACGGGGAGACCCAGTACTTC. The J gene is TRBJ2-5, the V gene TRBV5-1; no clear D gene. Between the trimmed V and J ends, which lost 2 bases and 5 bases, there was a span of 7 bases. The CDR3 covers 12 residues. The germline CDR1 and CDR2 sequences are SGHRS and YFSETQ.

The rearrangement joins TRBV12-3 or TRBV12-4 to TRBJ1-1; 8 bases match TRBD1. V lost 6 bases, J lost 5 bases, and 11 bases stayed unmatched. The CDR3 covers 15 residues. The CDR3 reads CASSHSDRGWTEAFF. In DNA, the CDR3 is TGTGCCAGCAGCCACTCCGACAGGGGTTGGACTGAAGCTTTCTTT.

Only a few counts were recorded for this clonotype. This rearrangement joins TRBV5-1 to TRBJ1-4; a weak D match, TRBD1 (5 bases). Trimming left V 4 bases short and J 4 bases short, with 11 bases between. The CDR3 contains 14 residues. Germline loops: CDR1 SGHRS, CDR2 YFSETQ. The CDR3 DNA reads as TGCGCCAGCAGCCTCCCGGGGGATAATGAAAAACTGTTTTTT. This translates into CASSLPGDNEKLFF.

For this clonotype: At one end, the junction sequence differs from germline, possibly due to a read error. V usage is TRBV7-9 and J usage is TRBJ2-3, with D maybe TRBD1 (5 bases). CDR1 is SEHNR and CDR2 is FQNEAQ in the germline V gene (reference sequence). This CDR3 contains 15 residues. The CDR3 sequence is CASSLREAQTGTQYF. CDR3 coding DNA: TGTGCCAGCAGCTTAAGAGAGGCCCAAACAGGTACGCAGTATTTT.

The chain uses TRBV5-1 and TRBJ2-3; the match to TRBD2 covers 11 bases. Trimming removed 0 bases from V and 5 bases from J; junction bases left unmatched: 2. Germline CDR1 reads SGHRS; CDR2 reads YFSETQ. The CDR3 is 15 residues long. DNA of the CDR3: TGCGCCAGCAGCTTGGTTCTAGCGGGGGGAGATACGCAGTATTTT. This encodes CASSLVLAGGDTQYF.

CDR3 region: CASSQILVGNTIYF. CDR3 nucleotides: TGCGCCAGCAGCCAAATCTTAGTGGGAAACACCATATATTTT. V usage is TRBV4-1 and J usage is TRBJ1-3; D call uncertain. The CDR3 is 14 amino acids. Trimming removed 2 bases from V and 4 bases from J, with 9 bases in between. Germline V gives CDR1 MGHRA, CDR2 YSYEKL.

J is TRBJ2-6 and V is TRBV5-6; D is uncertain. The ends were cut back, 0 bases at V and 8 bases at J, with 18 bases in the middle. Germline V gene data show CDR1 as SGHDT and CDR2 as YYEEEE. The CDR3 runs 17 residues. The CDR3 sequence: CASSLVELTSRPNVLTF. CDR3 DNA: TGTGCCAGCAGCTTGGTAGAACTCACCTCAAGGCCCAACGTCCTGACTTTC. The full variable domain, completed using reference TRBV5-6 and TRBJ2-6, is DAGVTQSPTHLIKTRGQQVTLRCSPKSGHDTVSWYQQALGQGPQFIFQYYEEEERQRGNFPDRFSGHQFPNYSSELNVNALLLGDSALYLCASSLVELTSRPNVLTFGAGSRLTVL.

This clonotype was seen more than once but under ten times. The rearrangement links TRBV29-1 to TRBJ1-2; D unclear. The germline V and J ends were trimmed by 5 bases and 0 bases, with 13 bases remaining between them. CDR1 and CDR2 from the germline V gene are SQVTM and ANQGSEA. The CDR3 sequence is 14 residues long. The CDR3 region has the DNA TGCAGCGTTAGGGTTGGCCGAACTAACTATGGCTACACCTTC. It specifies CSVRVGRTNYGYTF.

This clonotype was counted between two and nine times. V usage is TRBV12-3 or TRBV12-4 and J usage is TRBJ1-1, with no clear D. V lost 3 bases and J 6 bases, leaving 14 bases between the germline ends. CDR3 length: 14 amino acids. The CDR3 loop is CASSLFDTPSEAFF. The DNA for the CDR3 is TGTGCCAGCAGTTTGTTTGACACCCCTTCTGAAGCTTTCTTT.